A single sample is the source of the 24 T cell receptor beta chains below, sequenced in a study of metastatic and nonmetastatic thyroid tumors. TCRdb re-called the PCR reads via MiXCR. The sample yields 35,000 to 55,000 clones, 3% to 3.5% seen once. Each patient went into thyroid surgery without having received any treatment. The sequenced sample was blood. The receptors stem from a female donor with papillary thyroid cancer or a benign thyroid nodule (not recorded which). Some clones in this sample may be carry-over from other donors' samples.

Of note for this clone: A read error may produce the germline difference seen at one junction end. J is TRBJ1-3 and V is TRBV12-3 or TRBV12-4; maybe TRBD1 (5 bases). The CDR3 loop spans 15 amino acids. This CDR3 is CASSLWGVVGSTIYF. CDR3 DNA: TGTGCCAGCAGTTTATGGGGGGTTGTTGGAAGCACCATATATTTT.

This chain's CDR3 is CSARDVQGNYGYTF. The DNA for the CDR3 is TGCAGTGCTAGAGATGTACAGGGGAACTATGGCTACACCTTC. The V gene is TRBV20-1, the J gene TRBJ1-2, with TRBD1 identical over 7 bases. The V and J ends lost 0 bases and 2 bases, in that order; junction bases with no gene match: 3. This CDR3 comprises 14 residues. CDR1 is DFQATT and CDR2 is SNEGSKA in the germline V gene (reference sequence).

This clone was seen only a few times. This rearrangement joins TRBV27 to TRBJ2-7; 9 bases line up with TRBD2. There are 13 residues in the CDR3. Germline loops: CDR1 MNHEY, CDR2 SMNVEV (reference sequence). The V gene end was trimmed by 5 bases and the J gene end by 6 bases; junction bases not matched to a gene: 5. For the CDR3, the DNA is TGTGCCAGCAGTGCCGGGACTAGCTTCGAGCAGTACTTC. The encoded protein is CASSAGTSFEQYF.

This clone was picked up many times. V and J are TRBV10-3 and TRBJ1-5; D perhaps matches TRBD1 (5 bases). The length of the CDR3 is 14 residues. V gave up 2 bases and J gave up 2 bases, with 7 bases separating them. Germline V gene sequence: CDR1 ENHRY, CDR2 SYGVKD. CDR3 sequence: CAISEGAGNQPQHF. CDR3 sequence (DNA): TGTGCCATCAGTGAGGGGGCAGGCAATCAGCCCCAGCATTTT.

This clone has ten or more counts. The gene calls are TRBV2 and TRBJ1-2, with 8 bases fitting TRBD1. The V segment lost 6 bases and the J segment 6 bases; nucleotides outside the gene matches: 3. The CDR3 totals 12 residues. The germline V gene encodes CDR1 SNHLY and CDR2 FYNNEI. Written as DNA, the CDR3 is TGTGCCAGCAGGACAGGGGTTGATGGCTACACCTTC. This encodes CASRTGVDGYTF.

The sample holds many counts of this clone. This rearrangement joins TRBV27 to TRBJ1-1; no reliable D call. The CDR3 has 13 residues. Germline V gene lookup returns CDR1 MNHEY and CDR2 SMNVEV (reference sequence). The ends were cut back, 0 bases at V and 5 bases at J, with 7 bases in the middle. CDR3 sequence (DNA): TGTGCCAGCAGTTTATCGGCCCGGACTGAAGCTTTCTTT. Encoded protein: CASSLSARTEAFF.

V is TRBV6-1 and J is TRBJ1-5, with D possibly matching TRBD1 (6 bases). The CDR3 is made up of 14 amino acids. Trimming took off 6 bases at V and 5 bases at J, with 14 bases between the two ends. From germline, CDR1 is MNHNS and CDR2 SASEGT. The CDR3 reads CASRPQGRDQPQHF. The CDR3 DNA sequence: TGTGCCAGCAGACCCCAGGGGAGAGATCAGCCCCAGCATTTT.

This clone was counted at least ten times. This chain connects TRBV6-1 to TRBJ2-3; 8 nucleotides line up with TRBD2. CDR3 length: 15 residues. CDR1 and CDR2 (germline): MNHNS, SASEGT. V lost 6 bases to trimming and J lost 4 bases; unmatched junction nucleotides: 9. CDR3 nucleotides: TGTGCCAGCAGCGTCGGAGCGGGGGAGGCAGATACGCAGTATTTT. Amino acids: CASSVGAGEADTQYF.

Ten or more counts support this clone. V is TRBV4-1 and J is TRBJ2-1; possible D gene TRBD2, 5 bases. Germline-derived CDR1 and CDR2 are MGHRA and YSYEKL. V shed 0 bases and J shed 0 bases, with 12 bases lying between them. The CDR3 has 17 residues. The CDR3 nucleotides read TGCGCCAGCAGCCAAGACCCTCCGGGGAGCTCCTACAATGAGCAGTTCTTC. Protein product: CASSQDPPGSSYNEQFF.

At least ten counts were recorded for this clone. The chain links TRBV20-1 to TRBJ2-3, with 10 bases aligning to TRBD2. The CDR3 is made up of 14 amino acids. Germline V gene sequence: CDR1 DFQATT, CDR2 SNEGSKA (reference sequence). The V gene end was trimmed by 5 bases and the J gene end by 2 bases; junction bases not matched to a gene: 4. DNA of the CDR3: TGCAGTGCTTCAGCGGGAGGGCCCACAGATACGCAGTATTTT. This gives the protein CSASAGGPTDTQYF.

This clone occurred many times. The chain joins TRBV12-3 or TRBV12-4 to TRBJ2-6; tentative D call: TRBD2 (5 bases). This CDR3 has 16 amino acids. Trimming left V 6 bases short and J 0 bases short, with 12 bases between. CDR3 coding DNA: TGTGCCAGCAGGAAGGACTCAAACTCTGGGGCCAACGTCCTGACTTTC. Translated, it gives CASRKDSNSGANVLTF.

This clone appeared many times. The rearrangement joins TRBV7-9 to TRBJ2-1; D unclear. V gave up 5 bases and J gave up 4 bases, with 21 bases separating them. The CDR3 contains 17 residues. The germline V gene encodes CDR1 SEHNR and CDR2 FQNEAQ (reference sequence). The CDR3 here is CASSPSGVSVRYNEQFF. CDR3 bases: TGTGCCAGCAGCCCATCGGGTGTGTCGGTACGTTACAATGAGCAGTTCTTC.

This clone was seen a handful of times. The V call is TRBV6-2 or TRBV6-3, the J call TRBJ2-1; 10 nucleotides align to TRBD1. Germline CDR1 MNHEY, CDR2 SVGEGT. This CDR3 spans 18 amino acids. J gave up 8 bases and V 0 bases, and 13 bases lay outside the gene matches. The CDR3 DNA reads as TGTGCCAGCAGTTACTCCGGTTTTATGGACAGGGGGTCTGATGAGCAGTTCTTC. This codes for CASSYSGFMDRGSDEQFF.

This clone was seen only a few times. The chain employs TRBV5-1 and TRBJ1-6, with 11 bases fitting TRBD1. The CDR3 is 16 residues long. With 4 bases clipped from V and 7 bases from J, the junction kept 7 bases outside the gene matches. Germline V CDR1 and CDR2: SGHRS, YFSETQ. The CDR3 DNA reads as TGCGCCAGCAGCCCGTCGGGACAGGGGGTAAATTCACCCCTCCACTTT. Residues: CASSPSGQGVNSPLHF.

This clone was seen many times. The chain recombines TRBV20-1 with TRBJ2-7, with 8 bases aligning to TRBD2. The CDR3 extends over 12 amino acids. The germline V gene encodes CDR1 DFQATT and CDR2 SNEGSKA (reference sequence). Trimming removed 5 bases from V and 5 bases from J; junction bases left unmatched: 5. The CDR3 protein is CSAGGLAHEQYF. In DNA, the CDR3 is TGCAGTGCTGGTGGACTAGCCCACGAGCAGTACTTC.

At least ten counts were recorded for this clone. The chain joins TRBV5-1 to TRBJ1-2; 9 bases align to TRBD1. The V and J ends lost 2 bases and 8 bases, in that order; junction bases with no gene match: 7. This CDR3 has 14 residues. CDR1 is SGHRS, CDR2 YFSETQ, per germline. CDR3 in amino acids: CASSFRDRVEGYTF. The CDR3 bases are TGCGCCAGCAGCTTCCGGGACAGGGTGGAGGGCTACACCTTC.

The chain combines TRBV7-6 with TRBJ2-7, with D possibly being TRBD2 (5 bases). CDR3 size: 14 residues. The V gene lost 7 bases and the J gene lost 4 bases, with 17 bases spanning the gap. The germline CDR1 and CDR2 sequences are SGHVS and FNYEAQ. This CDR3 reads CASTFLGAGYEQYF. DNA for the CDR3: TGTGCCAGCACCTTCTTGGGAGCTGGGTACGAGCAGTACTTC.

This clone was found many times. This chain connects TRBV2 to TRBJ2-7; TRBD1 agrees at 11 bases. Per the germline V gene, CDR1 is SNHLY and CDR2 is FYNNEI. V shed 6 bases and J 2 bases; nucleotides not matched to a gene: 3. The length of the CDR3 is 14 residues. In nucleotides, the CDR3 is TGTGCCAGCAGGGGACAGGGGGGTCCCTACGAGCAGTACTTC. It yields the protein CASRGQGGPYEQYF.

This clone was recorded at least ten times. The chain joins TRBV5-1 to TRBJ2-7, with 10 nucleotides matching TRBD2. The V gene's germline CDR1 is SGHRS and CDR2 YFSETQ. This CDR3 spans 15 amino acids. Germline trimming cut 0 bases from V and 6 bases from J; bases unmatched to any gene: 6. The CDR3 sequence: CASSLVAGGPLEQYF. CDR3 nucleotide sequence: TGCGCCAGCAGCTTGGTAGCGGGAGGACCCCTCGAGCAGTACTTC.

The chain couples TRBV5-5 to TRBJ2-1; 9 nucleotides match TRBD1. The CDR3 is made up of 15 amino acids. Germline V gives CDR1 SGHKS, CDR2 YYEKEE (reference sequence). Trimming at V came to 0 bases and at J to 6 bases, leaving 4 bases not matched to a gene. CDR3 coding DNA: TGTGCCAGCAGCTTGGGACAGGGGGGCCTCAATGAGCAGTTCTTC. Translating it yields CASSLGQGGLNEQFF. The full variable domain, its missing parts supplied by reference TRBV5-5 and TRBJ2-1, is DAGVTQSPTHLIKTRGQQVTLRCSPISGHKSVSWYQQVLGQGPQFIFQYYEKEERGRGNFPDRFSARQFPNYSSELNVNALLLGDSALYLCASSLGQGGLNEQFFGPGTRLTVL.

This clone was picked up a small number of times. The chain uses TRBV24-1 and TRBJ2-3; possibly TRBD1 or TRBD2 for D (6 bases each). The CDR3 is 14 amino acids. The V and J ends lost 9 bases and 4 bases respectively, with 16 bases between them. The germline gives CDR1 KGHDR, CDR2 SFDVKD. The CDR3 DNA reads as TGTGCCACCTCCCAAGGGGGGCGCCCAGATACGCAGTATTTT. This codes for CATSQGGRPDTQYF.

This clone was counted at least ten times. Additional DNA sequences in this sample encode the identical CDR3. The V and J genes are TRBV12-3 or TRBV12-4 and TRBJ1-6; a weak D match, TRBD1 (6 bases). This CDR3 has 14 amino acids. V was clipped by 6 bases and J by 6 bases, with 12 bases between them. The CDR3 bases are TGTGCCAGCAGCCTCGGGGGGCCTAATTCACCCCTCCACTTT. It encodes CASSLGGPNSPLHF.

This clone was seen at least ten times. One base away lies a much larger clone, so this may be a sequencing read error. This same CDR3 is encoded by further DNA sequences in the sample. The CDR3 nucleotides read TGTGCCAGCAGCCAGGGGACAGGCGGGCGCAATCAGCCCCAGCATTTT. It translates to CASSQGTGGRNQPQHF. This chain links TRBV4-2 with TRBJ1-5, with 8 bases that match TRBD1. The CDR3 consists of 16 residues. J was trimmed by 2 bases and V by 3 bases; bases with no gene match: 6. Germline V CDR1 and CDR2: LGHNA, YNFKEQ.

This clone appeared many times. CDR3 protein: CASSLRSNYGYTF. The CDR3 DNA sequence: TGTGCCAGCAGCCTACGGTCCAACTATGGCTACACCTTC. The chain is built from TRBV13 and TRBJ1-2; D uncertain. Looked up from germline, CDR1 is PRHDT and CDR2 is FYEKMQ (reference sequence). The CDR3 has 13 residues. V lost 5 bases, J lost 2 bases, and 9 bases lay in between.